What follows is one TCR beta chain and its context. Its antigen is currently unknown. The record originates from a study of cytomegalovirus exposure and HLA in healthy donors. At the level of the study: The 500 to 850 first-cohort repertoires and the roughly 120 validation repertoires shared the same platform, a later analysis reported. Broader study findings: Reportedly, diagnosis of cytomegalovirus status by the classifier showed high specificity and sensitivity. In vitro confirmation showed three CMV-associated chains to be CMV antigen specific.

Trimming left V 0 bases short and J 1 base short, with 13 bases between. CDR1 and CDR2 from the germline V gene are WNHNN and SYGVQD (reference sequence). The CDR3 runs 16 residues. Profiling relied on immunoSEQ multiplex PCR, and the TCRdb table lists in-frame clones only, not all of them. Here the sample spans under 100,000 clones, roughly 96% being singletons. The specimen was PBMCs. This receptor was taken from a young woman in good health and CMV-seronegative. V and J are TRBV10-1 and TRBJ2-7; the D gene is possibly TRBD1 (6 bases). CDR3 residues: CASSESKATGSYEQYF. CDR3 coding DNA: TGCGCCAGCAGTGAGTCAAAGGCAACAGGGTCCTACGAGCAGTACTTC.